The 32 T cell receptor beta chains in this list originate from one sample, sequenced in a study of tissue T cells after allogeneic stem cell transplantation. Libraries were prepared by immunoSEQ multiplex PCR; TCRdb keeps only in-frame clonotypes and omits some of them. In the table there are around 2,700 clones, 70% to 85% of which are singletons. Enrolled prospectively were adult allogeneic hematopoietic cell transplant recipients whose graft-versus-host disease was steroid-refractory. The specimen comprised colon tissue, sampled at autopsy. The receptors were sampled from a male patient over 55 with steroid-refractory graft-versus-host disease after an allogeneic stem cell transplant. T cells may partly derive from the graft donor.

The sample holds one count of this clone. The chain is built from TRBV6-2 or TRBV6-3 and TRBJ2-5; D might be TRBD1 or TRBD2, each matching 5 bases. The CDR3 has 17 residues. Germline-derived CDR1 and CDR2 are MNHEY and SVGEGT. V lost 2 bases and J 6 bases, leaving 22 bases between the germline ends. The CDR3 bases are TGTGCCAGCAGTTACGGGGGTATAAAAGGGGCCGTGAAGACCCAGTACTTC. Its protein product is CASSYGGIKGAVKTQYF.

The J gene is TRBJ1-2, the V gene TRBV7-2, with 10 bases matching TRBD1. The J segment lost 7 bases and the V segment lost 5 bases, leaving 10 bases of the junction unmatched. The CDR3 extends over 15 amino acids. Per germline, CDR1 SGHTA and CDR2 FQGNSA. The CDR3 DNA is TGTGCCAGCAGCAAAGAGACAGGGGGCGTTAGTGGCTACACCTTC. Translated, it gives CASSKETGGVSGYTF.

The V call is TRBV28, the J call TRBJ1-1; possible D gene TRBD1, 5 bases. Germline CDR1 is MDHEN and CDR2 is SYDVKM. V lost 10 bases to trimming and J lost 12 bases, with 21 bases between them. CDR3 length: 12 amino acids. For the CDR3, the DNA is TGTGCCACTACCGAGAGGGGAGATAAGACTTTCTTT. Translated: CATTERGDKTFF. Combining the CDR3 with reference TRBV28 and TRBJ1-1 gives the whole variable domain DVKVTQSSRYLVKRTGEKVFLECVQDMDHENMFWYRQDPGLGLRLIYFSYDVKMKEKGDIPEGYSVSREKKERFSLILESASTNQTSMYLCATTERGDKTFFGQGTRLTVV.

The chain couples TRBV18 to TRBJ1-4, with D perhaps matching TRBD1 (5 bases). Germline V CDR1 and CDR2: KGHSH, LQKENI. V gave up 3 bases and J gave up 6 bases, with 14 bases separating them. CDR3 length equals 15 residues. The CDR3 loop reads CASSPSRGGDEKLFF. CDR3 bases: TGTGCCAGCTCACCTTCAAGGGGTGGGGATGAAAAACTGTTTTTT.

The CDR3 DNA reads as TGTGCCAGCAGTGAATATAGCGGGGCCCAAGAGACCCAGTACTTC. It yields the protein CASSEYSGAQETQYF. V is TRBV25-1 and J is TRBJ2-5; 8 bases are shared with TRBD2. CDR3 length: 15 amino acids. Germline V CDR1 and CDR2: MGHDK, SYGVNS. The trim removed 0 bases at V and 1 base at J, leaving 1 base unmatched. Full variable domain (missing parts from reference TRBV25-1 and TRBJ2-5): EADIYQTPRYLVIGTGKKITLECSQTMGHDKMYWYQQDPGMELHLIHYSYGVNSTEKGDLSSESTVSRIRTEHFPLTLESARPSHTSQYLCASSEYSGAQETQYFGPGTRLLVL.

This chain uses TRBV28 with TRBJ1-2; D may be TRBD1 (5 bases). Per the germline V gene, CDR1 is MDHEN and CDR2 is SYDVKM. This CDR3 region has 15 residues. V was trimmed by 2 bases and J by 3 bases, leaving 13 bases between them. CDR3 coding DNA: TGTGCCAGCAGTTTAAGTGATTGGGGGGACTATGGCTACACCTTC. Its protein product is CASSLSDWGDYGYTF.

The chain carries TRBV28 and TRBJ1-5; no clear D gene. Looked up from germline, CDR1 is MDHEN and CDR2 is SYDVKM. V was shortened by 8 bases and J by 11 bases, with 16 bases between the two germline ends. CDR3 length: 12 amino acids. This CDR3 reads CASSWLRLAQHF. DNA of the CDR3: TGTGCCAGCTCCTGGCTGCGGTTGGCCCAGCATTTT.

The CDR3 is CASSIGVSPLHF. The CDR3 nucleotides read TGTGCCAGTAGTATTGGCGTATCACCCCTCCACTTT. The chain couples TRBV19 to TRBJ1-6; D unresolved. Per germline, CDR1 LNHDA and CDR2 SQIVND (reference sequence). CDR3 length: 12 residues. The V end lost 3 bases, the J end lost 10 bases, and 7 bases lay between the germline ends.

This clone is large. The CDR3 region is CASSGNRGRDSPLHF. Written as DNA, the CDR3 is TGTGCCAGCAGCGGCAACAGGGGGCGCGATTCACCCCTCCACTTT. The rearrangement links TRBV5-4 to TRBJ1-6; 9 nucleotides match TRBD1. The junction had 7 bases not matched to a gene; V was cut back by 4 bases and J by 8 bases. Germline V CDR1 and CDR2: SGHNT, YYREEE (reference sequence). CDR3 length: 15 amino acids.

The genes are TRBV7-2 and TRBJ1-3; D remains unclear. Germline CDR1 and CDR2: SGHTA and FQGNSA. This CDR3 is built from 13 residues. V was clipped by 2 bases and J by 2 bases, with 4 bases between them. The CDR3 coding sequence is TGTGCCAGCAGCTTATTGGCTGGAAACACCATATATTTT. This translates into CASSLLAGNTIYF.

V gene TRBV11-3 combines with J gene TRBJ2-2; D remains unclear. The V and J ends lost 2 bases and 6 bases respectively, with 4 bases between them. The CDR3 consists of 12 residues. Germline-derived CDR1 and CDR2 are SGHNT and YENEEA. CDR3 sequence reads: CASSLNAGELFF. DNA for the CDR3: TGTGCCAGCAGCTTAAACGCCGGGGAGCTGTTTTTT. The full variable domain, with the rest looked up from reference TRBV11-3 and TRBJ2-2, is EAGVVQSPRYKIIEKKQPVAFWCNPISGHNTLYWYLQNLGQGPELLIRYENEEAVDDSQLPKDRFSAERLKGVDSTLKIQPAELGDSAVYLCASSLNAGELFFGEGSRLTVL.

This chain connects TRBV12-5 to TRBJ1-2; D may be TRBD1 (6 bases). V lost 0 bases and J 2 bases, leaving 16 bases between the germline ends. Germline V CDR1 and CDR2: LGHNT, FRNRAP. This CDR3 spans 17 amino acids. The CDR3 is CASGLVVSRGRNYGYTF. CDR3 bases: TGTGCTAGTGGTTTGGTAGTGTCCCGGGGGCGAAACTATGGCTACACCTTC. Filled out from reference TRBV12-5 and TRBJ1-2, the complete variable domain reads DARVTQTPRHKVTEMGQEVTMRCQPILGHNTVFWYRQTMMQGLELLAYFRNRAPLDDSGMPKDRFSAEMPDATLATLKIQPSEPRDSAVYFCASGLVVSRGRNYGYTFGSGTRLTVV.

The chain uses TRBV6-5 and TRBJ2-3; D possibly corresponds to TRBD1 (5 bases). The CDR3 consists of 13 residues. Per the germline V gene, CDR1 is MNHEY and CDR2 is SVGAGI. V was shortened by 2 bases and J by 6 bases, with 9 bases between the two germline ends. CDR3 nucleotide sequence: TGTGCCAGCAGTTACATCCCAGGGGATACGCAGTATTTT. Residues: CASSYIPGDTQYF.

The chain is built from TRBV5-6 and TRBJ1-6, with TRBD1 matching over 8 bases. The CDR3 sequence is 16 residues long. The germline V gene encodes CDR1 SGHDT and CDR2 YYEEEE. The ends lost 3 bases at V and 7 bases at J; junction bases unmatched: 9. This CDR3 is CASSSLDRARNSPLHF. CDR3 nucleotides: TGTGCCAGCAGCTCGTTGGACAGGGCGAGAAATTCACCCCTCCACTTT.

The chain uses TRBV5-1 and TRBJ2-2, with no clear D. CDR3 length: 13 residues. Per germline, CDR1 SGHRS and CDR2 YFSETQ. Trimming removed 2 bases from V and 5 bases from J, with 7 bases in between. CDR3 loop: CASSFLVTGELFF. Here the CDR3 DNA reads TGCGCCAGCAGCTTTTTGGTAACCGGGGAGCTGTTTTTT.

This sequence joins TRBV2 and TRBJ2-1; D perhaps matches TRBD1 (5 bases). The CDR3 totals 13 residues. V was cut by 1 base and J by 5 bases, with 6 bases left in between. The V gene's germline CDR1 is SNHLY and CDR2 FYNNEI. CDR3 protein: CASSEEGDNEQFF. The CDR3 nucleotides read TGTGCCAGCAGTGAAGAAGGGGACAATGAGCAGTTCTTC.

The chain combines TRBV5-5 with TRBJ2-2; D remains ambiguous. The CDR3 is 16 amino acids. From germline, CDR1 is SGHKS and CDR2 YYEKEE (reference sequence). V dropped 2 bases and J dropped 2 bases, with 13 bases sitting between them. In nucleotides, the CDR3 is TGTGCCAGCAGCTTTACCATTACGTCTAACACCGGGGAGCTGTTTTTT. This sequence encodes CASSFTITSNTGELFF.

The V and J genes are TRBV15 and TRBJ2-5; D is unclear. The CDR3 is 11 amino acids. Germline CDR1 LNHNV, CDR2 YYDKDF (reference sequence). Trimming shortened V by 6 bases and J by 7 bases, and 9 bases separated the two germline ends. This CDR3 reads CATRGSRTQYF. The DNA of the CDR3 is TGTGCCACCAGAGGGTCGAGGACCCAGTACTTC.

The genes are TRBV2 and TRBJ2-1; 11 nucleotides align to TRBD2. The germline V gene has CDR1 SNHLY and CDR2 FYNNEI. The CDR3 is made up of 15 amino acids. V lost 2 bases to trimming and J lost 6 bases; unmatched junction nucleotides: 3. Here the CDR3 DNA reads TGTGCCAGCAGTGAACTAGCGGGGGGATTCAATGAGCAGTTCTTC. It yields the protein CASSELAGGFNEQFF.

V usage is TRBV3-1 (or the pseudogene TRBV3-2) and J usage is TRBJ2-2, with D possibly matching TRBD2 (6 bases). The CDR3 is made up of 15 amino acids. Germline V gives CDR1 LGHDT, CDR2 YNNKEL (reference sequence). V shed 3 bases and J shed 6 bases, with 14 bases lying between them. The CDR3, as DNA: TGTGCCAGCAGCCAGGAGGGGAGTAAGGCCGGGGAGCTGTTTTTT. It encodes CASSQEGSKAGELFF.

The rearrangement links TRBV18 to TRBJ2-1; 8 nucleotides agree with TRBD1. This CDR3 is 15 amino acids long. The J segment lost 6 bases and the V segment lost 4 bases, leaving 8 bases of the junction unmatched. Germline V gene data show CDR1 as KGHSH and CDR2 as LQKENI. The CDR3 nucleotides are TGTGCCAGCTCACTACAGGGGGAAAAGGGCAATGAGCAGTTCTTC. It specifies CASSLQGEKGNEQFF.

This clone came up a few times. This chain's CDR3 is CASSLGQYGYTF. The CDR3 nucleotides read TGTGCCAGCAGTTTAGGACAATATGGCTACACCTTC. The chain employs TRBV28 and TRBJ1-2; a weak D match, TRBD1 (5 bases). Trimming took off 2 bases at V and 5 bases at J, with 6 bases between the two ends. There are 12 residues in the CDR3. CDR1 is MDHEN and CDR2 is SYDVKM in the germline V gene.

In nucleotides, the CDR3 is TGTGCCAGCAGTTATTGGCAGCCAAACACCGGGGAGCTGTTTTTT. It codes for CASSYWQPNTGELFF. The chain has TRBV6-5 and TRBJ2-2; D gene unclear. The CDR3 spans 15 residues. Germline loops: CDR1 MNHEY, CDR2 SVGAGI. Trimming removed 3 bases at V and 2 bases at J, with 10 bases between.

This clone was recorded once. The chain links TRBV7-9 to TRBJ1-1; unclear D gene. The length of the CDR3 is 12 residues. Germline CDR1 SEHNR, CDR2 FQNEAQ (reference sequence). Trimming removed 5 bases from V and 1 base from J, with 5 bases in between. CDR3 nucleotides: TGTGCCAGCAGCGCAGAGAACACTGAAGCTTTCTTT. It is translated as CASSAENTEAFF. Full variable domain (rest looked up from reference TRBV7-9 and TRBJ1-1): DTGVSQNPRHKITKRGQNVTFRCDPISEHNRLYWYRQTLGQGPEFLTYFQNEAQLEKSRLLSDRFSAERPKGSFSTLEIQRTEQGDSAMYLCASSAENTEAFFGQGTRLTVV.

In the case of this clone: A clone one base away is much larger, so this may be a read error. V is TRBV10-3 and J is TRBJ1-1; no firm D call. The length of the CDR3 is 14 residues. Trimming removed 1 base at V and 1 base at J, with 7 bases between. CDR1 is ENHRY, CDR2 SYGVKD, per germline. As DNA, the CDR3 is TGTGCCATCAGTGAGTTGGAGGAGAACACTGAAGCTTTCTTT. Amino acid sequence: CAISELEENTEAFF.

V is TRBV15 and J is TRBJ1-4; maybe TRBD1 (5 bases). Germline V gene data show CDR1 as LNHNV and CDR2 as YYDKDF (reference sequence). With 5 bases removed from V and 0 bases from J, the gap between germline ends came to 7 bases. The CDR3 length is 14 residues. CDR3 DNA sequence: TGTGCCACCAGCCTGGGACCAACTAATGAAAAACTGTTTTTT. Its protein product is CATSLGPTNEKLFF.

The chain couples TRBV30 to TRBJ1-1; D uncertain. The CDR3 sequence is 15 residues long. Trimming cost V 3 bases and J 1 base, with 15 bases left between them. CDR1 GTSNPN and CDR2 SVGIG come from the germline V gene (reference sequence). Written as DNA, the CDR3 is TGTGCCTGGAGCATACGCCAGGCAGGGAACACTGAAGCTTTCTTT. It is translated as CAWSIRQAGNTEAFF.

The chain joins TRBV10-3 to TRBJ1-2, with D unresolved. CDR1 and CDR2 (germline): ENHRY, SYGVKD. The CDR3 totals 17 residues. V lost 3 bases to trimming and J lost 1 base, with 18 bases between them. The CDR3 protein is CAISEASGGRFNYGYTF. CDR3 DNA sequence: TGTGCCATCAGTGAAGCATCCGGCGGCAGATTTAACTATGGCTACACCTTC.

The chain employs TRBV28 and TRBJ2-4; D might be TRBD1 (6 bases). V was shortened by 7 bases and J by 0 bases, with 22 bases between the two germline ends. Germline CDR1 and CDR2: MDHEN and SYDVKM. The CDR3 contains 18 residues. CDR3 protein: CASTRRQGFTQAKNIQYF. DNA of the CDR3: TGTGCCAGCACCCGGCGTCAGGGGTTTACCCAAGCCAAAAACATTCAGTACTTC. The full variable domain, completed using reference TRBV28 and TRBJ2-4, is DVKVTQSSRYLVKRTGEKVFLECVQDMDHENMFWYRQDPGLGLRLIYFSYDVKMKEKGDIPEGYSVSREKKERFSLILESASTNQTSMYLCASTRRQGFTQAKNIQYFGAGTRLSVL.

The CDR3 DNA follows: TGTGCCAGCAGTTTGGACAGGGCCTTTATATATGAGCAGTTCTTC. Amino acid sequence: CASSLDRAFIYEQFF. This chain links TRBV27 with TRBJ2-1; TRBD1 matches 8 bases. The germline gives CDR1 MNHEY, CDR2 SMNVEV (reference sequence). This CDR3 is 15 amino acids long. The ends lost 3 bases at V and 8 bases at J; junction bases unmatched: 9.

The chain couples TRBV5-1 to TRBJ1-2; D is perhaps TRBD1 (5 bases). The CDR3 length is 12 residues. CDR1 is SGHRS, CDR2 YFSETQ, per germline. Trimming removed 2 bases at V and 8 bases at J, with 10 bases between. Here the CDR3 reads CASSFQGAGYTF. DNA for the CDR3: TGCGCCAGCAGCTTCCAGGGCGCAGGCTACACCTTC.

Written as DNA, the CDR3 is TGTGCCAGCAGCTTAGATGGGGGCTCCTATGGCTACACCTTC. Amino acids: CASSLDGGSYGYTF. This chain links TRBV11-2 with TRBJ1-2, with D possibly being TRBD1 (6 bases). Trimming took 0 bases from V and 4 from J, leaving 9 bases between them. Germline loops: CDR1 SGHAT, CDR2 FQNNGV. There are 14 residues in the CDR3. Together with reference TRBV11-2 and TRBJ1-2, the CDR3 gives the full variable domain: EAGVAQSPRYKIIEKRQSVAFWCNPISGHATLYWYQQILGQGPKLLIQFQNNGVVDDSQLPKDRFSAERLKGVDSTLKIQPAKLEDSAVYLCASSLDGGSYGYTFGSGTRLTVV.